The 3 T cell receptor beta chains reported below all come from one sample, sequenced in a study of T cell changes during pregnancy in multiple sclerosis. The table came from immunoSEQ multiplex PCR; TCRdb's copy has only in-frame clones and leaves some out. The profile shows tens of thousands of clones, roughly nine tenths of them singletons. Sequencing used CD4+ T cells from peripheral blood mononuclear cells, obtained in the third trimester of pregnancy. The receptor source for this set is a female donor in good health, enrolled as a control in a pregnancy study.

The gene calls are TRBV11-1 and TRBJ2-5; D possibly corresponds to TRBD1 (6 bases). Germline V gives CDR1 SGHAT, CDR2 FQDESV (reference sequence). The V end was cut by 2 bases, the J end by 3 bases, with 16 bases between. The CDR3 spans 16 residues. The CDR3 sequence: CASSLRGSTGKETQYF. CDR3 in DNA: TGTGCCAGCAGCTTACGGGGATCGACAGGAAAAGAGACCCAGTACTTC.

This clone was counted between two and nine times. V usage is TRBV5-1 and J usage is TRBJ1-4; 9 nucleotides line up with TRBD1. Germline-derived CDR1 and CDR2 are SGHRS and YFSETQ. Trimming at V came to 2 bases and at J to 0 bases, leaving 8 bases not matched to a gene. The CDR3 extends over 18 amino acids. CDR3 bases: TGCGCCAGCAGCTTCGGCGGACAGGGGACGTCAACTAATGAAAAACTGTTTTTT. The encoded protein is CASSFGGQGTSTNEKLFF.

This clone was seen a single time. CDR3 protein: CASSLGTSGTSYEQYF. The DNA for the CDR3 is TGTGCCAGCAGCTTAGGGACTAGCGGGACCTCCTACGAGCAGTACTTC. The chain is built from TRBV21-1 and TRBJ2-7; TRBD2 is the table's D call, not checked against the DNA. TRBV21-1 is designated a pseudogene. There are 16 residues in the CDR3.